These T cell receptor beta chains were read from a single sample in a study of shared clonotypes between healthy human individuals. The method was immunoSEQ multiplex PCR; TCRdb's version includes in-frame clones alone and lacks a portion of them. The profile shows 450,000 to 500,000 clones, over 70% of them singletons. Sequencing was carried out using PBMCs. All receptors derive from a middle-aged woman in good health. Some clones in this sample may be carry-over from other donors' samples. Each CDR3 is given with its conserved first and last residue. The D gene is left open where the match is weak. Size tells how often a clone was seen (once, few, many) or the class of an expanded clone, and some rows leave it out.

V gene	D gene	clone size	J gene	CDR3 protein	CDR3 DNA
TRBV11-2	.	.	TRBJ1-2	CASTEGNDYGYTF	TGTGCCAGCACAGAGGGAAACGACTATGGCTACACCTTC
TRBV7-9	.	few	TRBJ2-7	CASSLEGPAREQYF	TGTGCCAGCAGCCTAGAGGGGCCGGCAAGGGAGCAGTACTTC
TRBV5-1	.	.	TRBJ1-2	CASSLDGDLNYGYTF	TGCGCCAGCAGCTTGGATGGGGATCTAAACTATGGCTACACCTTC
TRBV11-1	.	.	TRBJ2-7	CASSLGFHEQYF	TGTGCCAGCAGCTTAGGTTTCCACGAGCAGTACTTC
TRBV30	.	.	TRBJ1-1	CAWSREGESDTEAFF	TGTGCCTGGAGTAGAGAGGGGGAGAGTGACACTGAAGCTTTCTTT
TRBV4-2	.	.	TRBJ2-7	CASSQGQAISYEQYF	TGTGCCAGCAGCCAAGGGCAGGCGATCTCCTACGAGCAGTACTTC
TRBV11-2	.	.	TRBJ2-7	CASSFVNEQYF	TGTGCCAGCAGCTTTGTAAACGAGCAGTACTTC
TRBV2	TRBD2	.	TRBJ2-6	CASRRGLAGVGGANVLTF	TGTGCCAGCAGAAGGGGACTAGCGGGAGTAGGTGGGGCCAACGTCCTGACTTTC
TRBV28	TRBD1	.	TRBJ1-4	CASSLGGQGAFEKLFF	TGTGCCAGCAGCCTCGGCGGACAGGGGGCCTTTGAAAAACTGTTTTTT
TRBV10-2	.	.	TRBJ1-2	CASRPEAWDGYTF	TGCGCCAGCAGGCCCGAGGCTTGGGATGGCTACACCTTC
TRBV6-1	.	.	TRBJ1-1	CASRLAGASNTEAFF	TGTGCCAGCCGCCTAGCAGGGGCCTCGAACACTGAAGCTTTCTTT
TRBV5-4	TRBD2	.	TRBJ2-2	CASTSIAGGNANTGELFF	TGTGCCAGCACTTCTATAGCGGGAGGCAACGCGAACACCGGGGAGCTGTTTTTT
TRBV27	TRBD2	few	TRBJ2-5	CASSLVLGEGTSENRGLFETQYF	TGTGCCAGCAGTTTAGTGTTGGGGGAAGGGACTAGCGAGAATCGAGGTCTTTTTGAGACCCAGTACTTC
TRBV5-1	TRBD2	few	TRBJ2-3	CASSLGASGPSTQYF	TGCGCCAGCAGCTTGGGTGCTAGCGGGCCGTCCACGCAGTATTTT
TRBV28	.	.	TRBJ1-3	CASNPGGGGNTIYF	TGTGCCAGCAACCCGGGGGGGGGCGGAAACACCATATATTTT
TRBV10-1	TRBD1	.	TRBJ1-2	CASSGQGVSGYTF	TGCGCCAGCAGTGGACAGGGAGTTTCTGGCTACACCTTC
TRBV19	.	.	TRBJ1-2	CASTQGRITLYGYTF	TGTGCCAGTACCCAAGGCAGAATTACTCTCTATGGCTACACCTTC
TRBV5-1	.	.	TRBJ2-3	CASSLGGTDTQYF	TGCGCCAGCAGCTTGGGTGGCACAGATACGCAGTATTTT
TRBV10-1	TRBD2	.	TRBJ2-5	CASSESRSGREETQYF	TGCGCCAGCAGTGAGTCGAGGAGTGGGCGGGAGGAGACCCAGTACTTC
TRBV7-2	TRBD1	few	TRBJ2-1	CASTGQALSNEQFF	TGTGCCAGCACTGGACAGGCCCTGTCCAATGAGCAGTTCTTC
TRBV30	.	many	TRBJ1-1	CAWSVIGRQNTEAFF	TGTGCCTGGAGTGTAATAGGACGGCAGAACACTGAAGCTTTCTTT
TRBV28	.	.	TRBJ2-3	CASSTNYGTQYF	TGTGCCAGCAGTACCAACTACGGTACGCAGTATTTT
TRBV30	TRBD2	.	TRBJ2-1	CAWSLGGGEQFF	TGTGCCTGGAGTCTCGGGGGGGGCGAGCAGTTCTTC
TRBV18	.	.	TRBJ1-1	CASSPRTANTEAFF	TGTGCCAGCTCACCACGGACGGCAAACACTGAAGCTTTCTTT
TRBV6-5	.	.	TRBJ2-7	CASTPGGRGYEQYF	TGTGCCAGCACCCCCGGGGGCAGGGGGTACGAGCAGTACTTC
TRBV6-6	.	.	TRBJ2-5	CASRYSTRLAQETQYF	TGTGCCAGCAGATACTCGACTAGATTGGCCCAAGAGACCCAGTACTTC
TRBV29-1	TRBD2	.	TRBJ2-7	CSVGEGYEQYF	TGCAGCGTTGGGGAGGGCTACGAGCAGTACTTC
TRBV9	.	many	TRBJ2-4	CASSVESSSIQYF	TGTGCCAGCAGCGTAGAATCGAGCAGCATTCAGTACTTC
TRBV9	.	.	TRBJ1-3	CFFPGNTIYF	TGTTTCTTTCCTGGAAACACCATATATTTT
TRBV5-4	.	.	TRBJ2-7	CASSADREREQYF	TGTGCCAGCAGCGCGGACCGGGAACGAGAGCAGTACTTC
TRBV2	.	.	TRBJ2-5	CASIGRGQETQYF	TGTGCCAGCATAGGGCGGGGACAAGAGACCCAGTACTTC
TRBV11-2	.	few	TRBJ2-2	CASSLGHGSVTGELFF	TGTGCCAGCAGCTTGGGTCACGGGAGTGTCACCGGGGAGCTGTTTTTT
TRBV28	TRBD2	.	TRBJ2-7	CASSTYTSGRYEQYF	TGTGCCAGCAGTACCTATACTAGCGGCCGTTACGAGCAGTACTTC
TRBV29-1	TRBD1	few	TRBJ2-1	CSVSGTGSNNEQFF	TGCAGCGTCTCAGGGACAGGGAGCAACAATGAGCAGTTCTTC
TRBV21-1	.	.	TRBJ1-1	CASIPMWLNTEAFF	TGTGCCAGCATCCCGATGTGGTTGAACACTGAAGCTTTCTTT
TRBV6-4	TRBD1	.	TRBJ2-1	CASSDTTGGNEQFF	TGTGCCAGCAGTGACACCACAGGGGGCAATGAGCAGTTCTTC
TRBV5-4	.	many	TRBJ2-7	CASSLGRNEQYF	TGTGCCAGCAGCTTGGGGAGGAACGAGCAGTACTTC
TRBV30	.	.	TRBJ2-1	CAWSAILGNEQFF	TGTGCCTGGAGTGCTATTCTAGGCAATGAGCAGTTCTTC
TRBV14	.	once	TRBJ2-2	CASSQVRGSTGELFF	TGTGCCAGCAGCCAAGTACGGGGTTCCACCGGGGAGCTGTTTTTT
TRBV27	.	.	TRBJ1-1	CASSLSRTVPKAFF	TGTGCCAGCAGTTTATCCCGGACAGTCCCAAAGGCTTTCTTT